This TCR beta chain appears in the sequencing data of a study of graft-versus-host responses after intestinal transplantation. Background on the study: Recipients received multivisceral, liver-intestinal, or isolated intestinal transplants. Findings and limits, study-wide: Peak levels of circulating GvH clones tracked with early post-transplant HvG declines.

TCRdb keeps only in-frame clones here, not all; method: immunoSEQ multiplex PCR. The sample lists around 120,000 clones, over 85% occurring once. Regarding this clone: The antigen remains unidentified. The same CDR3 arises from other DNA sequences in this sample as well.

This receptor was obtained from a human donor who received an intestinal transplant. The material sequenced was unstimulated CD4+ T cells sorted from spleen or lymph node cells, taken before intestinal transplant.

Here the CDR3 DNA reads TGTGCCAGTAGTATACCCGGGACAGCTAACTATGGCTACACCTTC. Translated, it gives CASSIPGTANYGYTF. The rearrangement uses TRBV19 and TRBJ1-2; 7 bases line up with TRBD1. V gave up 2 bases and J gave up 0 bases; unmatched junction bases: 3. Germline V gives CDR1 LNHDA, CDR2 SQIVND (reference sequence). The CDR3 runs 15 residues.